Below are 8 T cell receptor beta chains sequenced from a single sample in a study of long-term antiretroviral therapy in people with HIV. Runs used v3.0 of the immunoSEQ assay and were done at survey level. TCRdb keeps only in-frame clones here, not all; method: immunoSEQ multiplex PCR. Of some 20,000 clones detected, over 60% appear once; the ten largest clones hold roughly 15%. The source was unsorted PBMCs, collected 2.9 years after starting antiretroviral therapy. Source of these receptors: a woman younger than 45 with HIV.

The CDR3 sequence is CASSLKGWSMGYTF. CDR3 nucleotide sequence: TGTGCCAGCAGTCTCAAGGGATGGAGCATGGGCTACACCTTC. The chain uses TRBV6-5 and TRBJ1-2; no reliable D call. V lost 5 bases and J 8 bases, leaving 18 bases between the germline ends. CDR1 and CDR2 (germline): MNHEY, SVGAGI. This CDR3 is built from 14 residues.

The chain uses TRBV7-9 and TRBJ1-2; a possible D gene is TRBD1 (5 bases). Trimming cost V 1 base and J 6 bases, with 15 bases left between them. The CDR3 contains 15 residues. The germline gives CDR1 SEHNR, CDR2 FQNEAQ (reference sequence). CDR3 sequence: CASSLVRHQGDGYTF. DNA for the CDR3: TGTGCCAGCAGCTTAGTGAGGCACCAGGGAGATGGCTACACCTTC.

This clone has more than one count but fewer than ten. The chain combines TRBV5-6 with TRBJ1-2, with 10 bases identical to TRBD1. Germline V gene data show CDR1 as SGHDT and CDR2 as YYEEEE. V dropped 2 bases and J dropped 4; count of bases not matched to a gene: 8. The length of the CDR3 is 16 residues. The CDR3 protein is CASSFLRQGAIYGYTF. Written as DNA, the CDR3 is TGTGCCAGCAGCTTCCTTCGACAGGGGGCTATCTATGGCTACACCTTC.

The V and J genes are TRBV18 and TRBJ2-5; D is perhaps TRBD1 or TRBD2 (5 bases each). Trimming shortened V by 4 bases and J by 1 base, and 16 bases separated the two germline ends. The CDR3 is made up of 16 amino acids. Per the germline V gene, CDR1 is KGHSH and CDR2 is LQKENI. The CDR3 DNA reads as TGTGCCAGCTCACTGCAGGGCCCCCGGGGCCAAGAGACCCAGTACTTC. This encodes CASSLQGPRGQETQYF.

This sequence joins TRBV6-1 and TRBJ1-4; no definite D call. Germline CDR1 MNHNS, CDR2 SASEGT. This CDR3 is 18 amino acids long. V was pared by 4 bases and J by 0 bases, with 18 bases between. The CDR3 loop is CASSGSPPERATNEKLFF. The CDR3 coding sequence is TGTGCCAGCAGTGGCAGTCCTCCAGAACGTGCAACTAATGAAAAACTGTTTTTT.

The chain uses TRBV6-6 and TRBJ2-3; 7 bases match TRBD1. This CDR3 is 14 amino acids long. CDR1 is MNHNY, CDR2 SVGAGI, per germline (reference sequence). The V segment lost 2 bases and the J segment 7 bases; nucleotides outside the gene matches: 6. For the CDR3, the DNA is TGTGCCAGCAGTTACCGACAGGGCGAAAATACGCAGTATTTT. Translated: CASSYRQGENTQYF.

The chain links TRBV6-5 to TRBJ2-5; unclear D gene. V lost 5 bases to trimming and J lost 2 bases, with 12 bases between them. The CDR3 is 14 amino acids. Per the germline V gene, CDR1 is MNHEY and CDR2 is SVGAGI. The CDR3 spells CASSPLPRQETQYF. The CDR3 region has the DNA TGTGCCAGCAGTCCCCTCCCCAGGCAAGAGACCCAGTACTTC.

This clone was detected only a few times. The chain's CDR3 is CASSLSADQPQHF. CDR3 nucleotides: TGTGCCAGCAGCTTATCGGCGGATCAGCCCCAGCATTTT. The V and J genes are TRBV7-6 and TRBJ1-5; D remains unclear. Germline V gene sequence: CDR1 SGHVS, CDR2 FNYEAQ. This CDR3 has 13 amino acids. V was clipped by 2 bases and J by 5 bases, with 7 bases between them.